A single sample gave rise to the 24 T cell receptor beta chains below, sequenced in a study of blood T cells in healthy people across ages (dated by TCRdb to between 2014 and 2016). Library generation was performed with 5' RACE. This sample was sequenced with an Illumina HiSeq 2500. A second 7 to 11 cycle PCR used a sample-barcoded 5' primer and a J-beta primer mix. The public reads were quality trimmed at Q25 with fastp and then assembled into clones with MiXCR by TCRdb, keeping productive beta chains. Rows with one shared CDR3 protein collapse into an entry with the most common genes and DNA. The sample table holds more than 1.4 million distinct CDR3 sequences, of which approximately 38% were seen once. 7.9% of the sample rests with the top ten. Source material: blood. The origin of the receptors is a woman between 18 and 29 years old in good health.

The chain links TRBV5-8 to TRBJ1-4, with 7 bases fitting TRBD1. This CDR3 spans 15 amino acids. Germline CDR1 SGHTS, CDR2 YDEGEE. With V trimmed by 4 bases and J by 8 bases, 11 bases remained unmatched. CDR3 protein: CASSPGQSKTEKLFF. DNA for the CDR3: TGTGCCAGCAGCCCGGGACAGAGCAAAACGGAAAAACTGTTTTTT.

The rearrangement links TRBV5-1 to TRBJ2-5; 14 nucleotides line up with TRBD2. V dropped 3 bases and J dropped 6; count of bases not matched to a gene: 13. Germline CDR1 SGHRS, CDR2 YFSETQ. The CDR3 is 18 residues long. In nucleotides, the CDR3 is TGCGCCAGCAGCTCGGTGGGGACTAGCGGGGGAGTGGTAAAGACCCAGTACTTC. This codes for CASSSVGTSGGVVKTQYF.

This clonotype appeared a few times. This sequence joins TRBV3-1 and TRBJ2-7; TRBD2 aligns across 11 bases. Germline V gene lookup returns CDR1 LGHDT and CDR2 YNNKEL (reference sequence). The CDR3 sequence is 17 residues long. V lost 3 bases to trimming and J lost 0 bases; unmatched junction nucleotides: 7. CDR3 sequence: CASSHSASGRSSYEQYF. CDR3 in DNA: TGTGCCAGCAGCCATTCGGCTAGCGGGAGGAGCTCCTACGAGCAGTACTTC.

This clonotype was seen more than once but under ten times. This chain uses TRBV14 with TRBJ2-2, with D possibly being TRBD2 (6 bases). The CDR3 is 15 amino acids. The ends were cut back, 4 bases at V and 4 bases at J, with 13 bases in the middle. Looked up from germline, CDR1 is SGHDN and CDR2 is FVKESK. DNA of the CDR3: TGTGCCAGCAGCCCACTGGGAGGACTCACCGGGGAGCTGTTTTTT. This translates into CASSPLGGLTGELFF.

The chain recombines TRBV6-2 or TRBV6-3 with TRBJ2-7; 7 nucleotides agree with TRBD2. Germline CDR1 reads MNHEY; CDR2 reads SVGEGT. The junction had 5 bases not matched to a gene; V was cut back by 3 bases and J by 6 bases. This CDR3 has 13 amino acids. DNA of the CDR3: TGTGCCAGCAGTTATCGGACTAGTAGCGAGCAGTACTTC. The encoded protein is CASSYRTSSEQYF.

CDR3 coding DNA: TGCAGTGCTAGAAAGGGACTAGCGGATTACAATGAGCAGTTCTTC. It yields the protein CSARKGLADYNEQFF. The rearrangement links TRBV20-1 to TRBJ2-1, with 11 bases that match TRBD2. Germline-derived CDR1 and CDR2 are DFQATT and SNEGSKA (reference sequence). With V trimmed by 2 bases and J by 4 bases, 4 bases remained unmatched. CDR3 length equals 15 residues.

V is TRBV9 and J is TRBJ2-3; D might be TRBD1 or TRBD2, each matching 5 bases. The CDR3 runs 15 residues. V lost 3 bases, J lost 6 bases, and 17 bases lay in between. The V gene's germline CDR1 is SGDLS and CDR2 YYNGEE. CDR3 bases: TGTGCCAGCAGCGCCACCGGGACCCCCTGGGATACGCAGTATTTT. This sequence encodes CASSATGTPWDTQYF.

The V gene is TRBV6-1, the J gene TRBJ2-6; D not resolved. The CDR3 extends over 14 amino acids. The V gene lost 7 bases and the J gene lost 7 bases, with 14 bases spanning the gap. Germline lookup yields CDR1 MNHNS and CDR2 SASEGT. CDR3 DNA sequence: TGTGCCAGCAAGGGTCAGGAGATTGCCAACGTCCTGACTTTC. Translating gives CASKGQEIANVLTF.

This clonotype was recorded a few times. The gene calls are TRBV2 and TRBJ2-1; TRBD2 might be the D (6 bases). CDR3 size: 13 residues. Germline CDR1 is SNHLY and CDR2 is FYNNEI. Trimming took 8 bases from V and 0 from J, leaving 8 bases between them. The chain's CDR3 is CASRGISYNEQFF. Here the CDR3 DNA reads TGTGCCAGCCGCGGGATCTCCTACAATGAGCAGTTCTTC.

The CDR3 protein is CSARESPLQNLLYGYTF. CDR3 DNA: TGCAGTGCTAGAGAGTCCCCTTTACAGAACTTATTATATGGCTACACCTTC. The rearrangement links TRBV20-1 to TRBJ1-2; D not resolved. The V end lost 0 bases, the J end lost 5 bases, and 22 bases lay between the germline ends. The germline CDR1 and CDR2 sequences are DFQATT and SNEGSKA (reference sequence). The CDR3 length is 17 residues.

This clonotype was recorded a few times. This rearrangement joins TRBV15 to TRBJ2-5, with D hard to call. Germline loops: CDR1 LNHNV, CDR2 YYDKDF (reference sequence). Trimming shortened V by 5 bases and J by 1 base, and 11 bases separated the two germline ends. This CDR3 spans 14 amino acids. CDR3 DNA: TGTGCCACCAGCGTGGCCGCCGGCCAAGAGACCCAGTACTTC. Translated, it gives CATSVAAGQETQYF.

This clonotype was counted between two and nine times. The rearrangement links TRBV20-1 to TRBJ2-1; no clear D. Trimming removed 6 bases at V and 0 bases at J, with 12 bases between. CDR1 is DFQATT and CDR2 is SNEGSKA in the germline V gene (reference sequence). The CDR3 runs to 14 residues. The DNA of the CDR3 is TGCAGTGCGAGATCGACCCGCTCCTACAATGAGCAGTTCTTC. This gives the protein CSARSTRSYNEQFF.

This chain connects TRBV12-3 or TRBV12-4 to TRBJ2-3; 10 bases agree with TRBD2. V lost 2 bases to trimming and J lost 1 base; unmatched junction nucleotides: 6. The CDR3 is made up of 17 amino acids. This CDR3 reads CASSLRVAGGGTDTQYF. CDR3 bases: TGTGCCAGCAGTTTAAGGGTAGCGGGAGGAGGCACAGATACGCAGTATTTT.

V gene TRBV6-5 combines with J gene TRBJ2-7; the D call may be TRBD1 or TRBD2 (5 bases each). The CDR3 extends over 15 amino acids. Trimming removed 0 bases from V and 12 bases from J, with 21 bases in between. Germline lookup yields CDR1 MNHEY and CDR2 SVGAGI. CDR3 nucleotides: TGTGCCAGCAGTTACTCATCGAATCGGGACGCCCCGAGGTACTTC. This encodes CASSYSSNRDAPRYF.

This clonotype has just a few counts. The chain carries TRBV27 and TRBJ2-7; tentatively, D is TRBD1 or TRBD2 (9 bases each). V lost 4 bases, J lost 0 bases, and 34 bases lay in between. Germline V gene data show CDR1 as MNHEY and CDR2 as SMNVEV (reference sequence). CDR3 length: 22 amino acids. The CDR3 bases are TGTGCCAGCAGTTCGGGTCCCGGGACAGGGTATAGCGGGAGCAAGGGCTCCTACGAGCAGTACTTC. Translated, it gives CASSSGPGTGYSGSKGSYEQYF.

J is TRBJ2-1 and V is TRBV4-2; the match to TRBD2 covers 7 bases. The CDR3 has 16 amino acids. Per the germline V gene, CDR1 is LGHNA and CDR2 is YNFKEQ. Trimming cost V 4 bases and J 10 bases; bases outside gene matches: 16. CDR3 coding DNA: TGTGCCAGCAGCCGAGCTATGGGACTAAATTATGACGAGCAGTTCTTC. Its translation is CASSRAMGLNYDEQFF.

This clonotype was recorded a few times. This chain connects TRBV6-5 to TRBJ2-4, with unresolved D. The end of the DNA aligns better with TRBJ2-7, so the J call may be wrong. Germline-derived CDR1 and CDR2 are MNHEY and SVGAGI. The CDR3 loop spans 16 amino acids. This CDR3 reads CASSYLAPGSSYEQYF. CDR3 in DNA: TGTGCCAGCAGTTACTTGGCCCCCGGGTCCTCCTACGAGCAGTACTTC.

This clonotype was found a few times. The chain recombines TRBV2 with TRBJ1-2, with 10 bases lining up with TRBD1. The CDR3 has 17 residues. The junction had 8 bases not matched to a gene; V was cut back by 0 bases and J by 4 bases. CDR1 and CDR2 from the germline V gene are SNHLY and FYNNEI. CDR3 DNA: TGTGCCAGCAGTGAAGCGCGGGGACAGGGGTTGGGCTATGGCTACACCTTC. Its translation: CASSEARGQGLGYGYTF. The full variable domain, its missing parts supplied by reference TRBV2 and TRBJ1-2, is EPEVTQTPSHQVTQMGQEVILRCVPISNHLYFYWYRQILGQKVEFLVSFYNNEISEKSEIFDDQFSVERPDGSNFTLKIRSTKLEDSAMYFCASSEARGQGLGYGYTFGSGTRLTVV.

The chain combines TRBV15 with TRBJ2-1; tentative D call: TRBD1 (5 bases). The CDR3 has 15 residues. Looked up from germline, CDR1 is LNHNV and CDR2 is YYDKDF (reference sequence). V lost 0 bases, J lost 4 bases, and 10 bases lay in between. CDR3 in DNA: TGTGCCACCAGCAGAGATCTAGGGGATTACAATGAGCAGTTCTTC. Protein sequence: CATSRDLGDYNEQFF.

The gene calls are TRBV29-1 and TRBJ1-2, with 11 bases identical to TRBD1. V trimming: 6 bases; J trimming: 4 bases; junction bases outside the gene matches: 10. The CDR3 consists of 15 residues. Germline-derived CDR1 and CDR2 are SQVTM and ANQGSEA. CDR3 DNA sequence: TGCAGCGTGGAGGACAGGGGGCAATCTCGCTATGGCTACACCTTC. Translating it yields CSVEDRGQSRYGYTF. Based on the CDR3 plus reference TRBV29-1 and TRBJ1-2, the full variable domain is SAVISQKPSRDICQRGTSLTIQCQVDSQVTMMFWYRQQPGQSLTLIATANQGSEATYESGFVIDKFPISRPNLTFSTLTVSNMSPEDSSIYLCSVEDRGQSRYGYTFGSGTRLTVV.

This clonotype was seen a few times. V is TRBV29-1 and J is TRBJ2-2; no firm D call. V shed 3 bases and J shed 3 bases, with 8 bases lying between them. The CDR3 is made up of 13 amino acids. Per the germline V gene, CDR1 is SQVTM and CDR2 is ANQGSEA. The CDR3 region is CSVDVRDTGELFF. In DNA form, the CDR3 reads TGCAGCGTTGACGTTCGGGACACCGGGGAGCTGTTTTTT.

The chain employs TRBV25-1 and TRBJ2-1; weak D call: TRBD2 (5 bases). The CDR3 is made up of 18 amino acids. Germline loops: CDR1 MGHDK, CDR2 SYGVNS. V was pared by 3 bases and J by 7 bases, with 25 bases between. Here the CDR3 reads CASSDNRATIVRRNEQFF. The DNA for the CDR3 is TGTGCCAGCAGTGATAATCGGGCGACTATCGTACGTCGGAATGAGCAGTTCTTC. The whole variable domain, remainder taken from reference TRBV25-1 and TRBJ2-1, is EADIYQTPRYLVIGTGKKITLECSQTMGHDKMYWYQQDPGMELHLIHYSYGVNSTEKGDLSSESTVSRIRTEHFPLTLESARPSHTSQYLCASSDNRATIVRRNEQFFGPGTRLTVL.

The rearrangement uses TRBV12-3 or TRBV12-4 and TRBJ2-7; D is perhaps TRBD2 (6 bases). Trimming removed 7 bases from V and 0 bases from J, with 16 bases in between. The CDR3 totals 15 residues. CDR3 sequence (DNA): TGTGCCAGCACCGTTGGCGGGGCTAACTCCTACGAGCAGTACTTC. The encoded protein is CASTVGGANSYEQYF.

V and J are TRBV6-5 and TRBJ2-7; 13 bases map to TRBD2. Germline CDR1 and CDR2: MNHEY and SVGAGI. V lost 6 bases to trimming and J lost 5 bases; unmatched junction nucleotides: 10. The length of the CDR3 is 16 residues. Here the CDR3 DNA reads TGTGCCAGCAGCTTACTAGCGGGGGGGGCGAGGAACGAGCAGTACTTC. Residues: CASSLLAGGARNEQYF.